The 28 T cell receptor beta chains below were found in one sample sequenced in a study of regulatory T cells in long-lasting Graves disease. Arm-PCR of CDR3 regions and iRepertoire HTBI primers were the basis on which TCR beta libraries were built. MiXCR was run by TCRdb on the multiplex PCR reads, yielding one entry per CDR3 protein. This table holds around 460,000 distinct CDR3 sequences, about 22% found once. Regarding time point: persistent/refractory GD, antithyroid drugs over 5 years with positive TRAb. Construction of the TCR library relied on RNA isolated from PBMCs. The source material was peripheral blood mononuclear cells (PBMCs), sampled when the disease was refractory, from a patient treated with antithyroid drugs. These TCRs come from a female donor with Graves disease.

This clonotype was counted at least ten times. This chain joins TRBV28 and TRBJ2-5, with D perhaps matching TRBD1 (5 bases). V lost 4 bases and J lost 3, with 18 bases in between. The CDR3 is 16 amino acids. Germline V lookup: CDR1 MDHEN, CDR2 SYDVKM. CDR3 loop: CASSSVYWTNKETQYF. The CDR3 bases are TGTGCCAGCAGTTCCGTTTACTGGACAAATAAAGAGACCCAGTACTTC.

The chain links TRBV20-1 to TRBJ2-7, with 7 bases aligning to TRBD2. V shed 5 bases, J shed 0 bases, and the junction held 7 bases outside the gene matches. Germline V lookup: CDR1 DFQATT, CDR2 SNEGSKA (reference sequence). The CDR3 is 14 amino acids. CDR3 in amino acids: CSAHSGGPSYEQYF. The CDR3 coding sequence is TGCAGTGCTCACTCGGGGGGTCCCTCCTACGAGCAGTACTTC.

This clonotype came up a few times. The chain is built from TRBV29-1 and TRBJ1-1; possible D gene TRBD1, 5 bases. The V gene lost 7 bases and the J gene lost 3 bases, with 12 bases spanning the gap. The CDR3 sequence is 12 residues long. CDR1 is SQVTM and CDR2 is ANQGSEA in the germline V gene. CDR3 in amino acids: CSARGGHTEAFF. DNA for the CDR3: TGCAGCGCCCGGGGCGGACACACTGAAGCTTTCTTT.

The chain is built from TRBV12-3 or TRBV12-4 and TRBJ2-2; D tentatively reads TRBD1 or TRBD2 (6 bases each). Trimming removed 5 bases from V and 6 bases from J, with 13 bases in between. The CDR3 has 14 residues. The CDR3 nucleotides are TGTGCCAGCAGTCCGAATCGGGGGCCCGGGGAGCTGTTTTTT. Its translation is CASSPNRGPGELFF.

This clonotype was counted at least ten times. This sequence joins TRBV28 and TRBJ2-2; 7 bases match TRBD1. CDR3 size: 13 residues. The junction had 4 bases not matched to a gene; V was cut back by 5 bases and J by 7 bases. Germline CDR1 reads MDHEN; CDR2 reads SYDVKM. The CDR3 loop is CASSAGGDGELFF. CDR3 coding DNA: TGTGCCAGCAGTGCAGGGGGTGACGGGGAGCTGTTTTTT.

This clonotype was picked up many times. The chain couples TRBV19 to TRBJ1-4, with D possibly TRBD1 on 5 matching bases. The CDR3 extends over 14 amino acids. Trimming pared 5 bases from V and 8 bases from J, leaving 15 bases between. The germline CDR1 and CDR2 sequences are LNHDA and SQIVND (reference sequence). The CDR3 sequence is CASSPQGSSEKLFF. The CDR3 nucleotides are TGTGCCAGTAGTCCTCAGGGATCAAGCGAAAAACTGTTTTTT.

This clonotype was observed many times. This chain connects TRBV5-6 to TRBJ2-7; no firm D call. The CDR3 sequence is 13 residues long. Germline CDR1 is SGHDT and CDR2 is YYEEEE. Trimming took 2 bases from V and 0 from J, leaving 6 bases between them. The DNA for the CDR3 is TGTGCCAGCAGCTTACGGGCCTCCTACGAGCAGTACTTC. This codes for CASSLRASYEQYF. Full variable domain (missing parts from reference TRBV5-6 and TRBJ2-7): DAGVTQSPTHLIKTRGQQVTLRCSPKSGHDTVSWYQQALGQGPQFIFQYYEEEERQRGNFPDRFSGHQFPNYSSELNVNALLLGDSALYLCASSLRASYEQYFGPGTRLTVT.

This sequence joins TRBV2 and TRBJ2-3; TRBD2 aligns across 7 bases. CDR3 length equals 15 residues. Germline V CDR1 and CDR2: SNHLY, FYNNEI. Trimming removed 7 bases from V and 3 bases from J; junction bases left unmatched: 10. This chain's CDR3 is CASTANGGTTDTQYF. The CDR3 nucleotides read TGTGCCAGCACCGCTAACGGGGGGACGACAGATACGCAGTATTTT.

This clonotype was seen repeatedly, ten times or more. The CDR3 sequence is CASSPWTGGLTEAFF. The DNA of the CDR3 is TGTGCCAGCAGTCCATGGACAGGGGGCCTAACTGAAGCTTTCTTT. This chain joins TRBV28 and TRBJ1-1; 11 bases map to TRBD1. CDR3 size: 15 residues. J gave up 5 bases and V 5 bases, and 7 bases lay outside the gene matches. The germline V gene encodes CDR1 MDHEN and CDR2 SYDVKM. The full variable domain, rest sourced from reference TRBV28 and TRBJ1-1, is DVKVTQSSRYLVKRTGEKVFLECVQDMDHENMFWYRQDPGLGLRLIYFSYDVKMKEKGDIPEGYSVSREKKERFSLILESASTNQTSMYLCASSPWTGGLTEAFFGQGTRLTVV.

In its sample, this clonotype was seen many times. Here the CDR3 reads CASSFVSGPYEQYF. CDR3 in DNA: TGTGCCAGCAGCTTCGTCTCGGGCCCCTACGAGCAGTACTTC. V gene TRBV11-2 combines with J gene TRBJ2-7; D call uncertain. V lost 3 bases and J lost 2, with 11 bases in between. Germline CDR1 reads SGHAT; CDR2 reads FQNNGV. CDR3 length: 14 amino acids.

This clonotype was picked up a small number of times. The V gene is TRBV6-2 or TRBV6-3, the J gene TRBJ1-5; possibly TRBD1 for D (6 bases). CDR3 length: 15 residues. V lost 4 bases and J 0 bases, leaving 10 bases between the germline ends. Germline lookup yields CDR1 MNHEY and CDR2 SVGEGT. The CDR3 nucleotides read TGTGCCAGCAGTTTTACAGGGTATAGCAATCAGCCCCAGCATTTT. Its translation: CASSFTGYSNQPQHF.

This clonotype came up a few times. The chain carries TRBV19 and TRBJ1-5; 8 bases map to TRBD1. Trimming took 6 bases from V and 0 from J; bases not matched to a gene: 13. The CDR3 covers 18 residues. Germline values: CDR1 LNHDA, CDR2 SQIVND (reference sequence). The CDR3 spells CASSSGTGSWGSNQPQHF. DNA for the CDR3: TGTGCCAGTAGCTCCGGGACAGGATCCTGGGGTAGCAATCAGCCCCAGCATTTT.

This clonotype has just a few counts. V gene TRBV11-1 combines with J gene TRBJ2-7, with D perhaps TRBD2 (5 bases). The CDR3 consists of 16 residues. V was pared by 3 bases and J by 4 bases, with 19 bases between. From germline, CDR1 is SGHAT and CDR2 FQDESV (reference sequence). CDR3 sequence (DNA): TGTGCCAGCAGCTTCTTTTCGGACGGGGATCCTTACGAGCAGTACTTC. Encoded protein: CASSFFSDGDPYEQYF.

This chain joins TRBV20-1 and TRBJ2-2, with 8 bases fitting TRBD2. The CDR3 consists of 17 residues. V shed 0 bases and J 0 bases; nucleotides not matched to a gene: 6. Germline V gives CDR1 DFQATT, CDR2 SNEGSKA (reference sequence). The CDR3 DNA reads as TGCAGTGCTAGAGATTTGGGTAGCGGGGCGAACACCGGGGAGCTGTTTTTT. Protein: CSARDLGSGANTGELFF.

The V and J genes are TRBV5-1 and TRBJ2-2; D is undetermined. CDR1 is SGHRS, CDR2 YFSETQ, per germline. The CDR3 has 16 amino acids. V lost 2 bases and J 6 bases, leaving 17 bases between the germline ends. CDR3 DNA: TGCGCCAGCAGCTTTATCGGATCCCATCGGGCCGGGGAGCTGTTTTTT. This encodes CASSFIGSHRAGELFF.

This clonotype was detected only a few times. A much larger clone differs from this one at a single base, so this may be a read error. In nucleotides, the CDR3 is TGTGCCAACAGTCTTACAGTGAGAGAGACCCAGTACTTC. Amino acids: CANSLTVRETQYF. The chain has TRBV28 and TRBJ2-5, with D unclear. Germline V gene lookup returns CDR1 MDHEN and CDR2 SYDVKM. CDR3 size: 13 residues.

The table lists this clonotype with many counts. The genes are TRBV28 and TRBJ2-7, with 7 bases aligning to TRBD2. This CDR3 region has 15 residues. CDR1 and CDR2 (germline): MDHEN, SYDVKM. V was pared by 5 bases and J by 5 bases, with 12 bases of the junction left unmatched. CDR3 protein: CASSPHSAGVDEQYF. The DNA of the CDR3 is TGTGCCAGCAGTCCCCACTCGGCGGGAGTAGACGAGCAGTACTTC.

This clonotype was recorded many times. This rearrangement joins TRBV20-1 to TRBJ2-7, with D perhaps matching TRBD1 or TRBD2 (5 bases each). The germline V and J ends were trimmed by 3 bases and 2 bases, with 14 bases remaining between them. From germline, CDR1 is DFQATT and CDR2 SNEGSKA (reference sequence). CDR3 size: 14 residues. CDR3 sequence reads: CSASPGRQTYEQYF. The CDR3 nucleotides are TGCAGTGCTAGCCCGGGGCGGCAAACCTACGAGCAGTACTTC.

This clonotype was counted many times. The J gene is TRBJ2-5, the V gene TRBV28; D possibly uses TRBD1 or TRBD2 (5 bases each). This CDR3 is built from 14 residues. Germline assignment: CDR1 MDHEN and CDR2 SYDVKM. V lost 2 bases to trimming and J lost 4 bases, with 11 bases between them. In DNA, the CDR3 is TGTGCCAGCAGTTTACCCGGGACGACAGAGACCCAGTACTTC. Translated, it gives CASSLPGTTETQYF.

This chain uses TRBV11-3 with TRBJ1-1; TRBD1 might be the D (6 bases). Trimming pared 3 bases from V and 4 bases from J, leaving 12 bases between. The CDR3 covers 14 residues. Germline assignment: CDR1 SGHNT and CDR2 YENEEA. This CDR3 is CASSFRQERTEAFF. The CDR3 bases are TGTGCCAGCAGCTTCCGACAGGAGCGCACTGAAGCTTTCTTT.

The chain couples TRBV20-1 to TRBJ1-4; 10 positions match TRBD1. This CDR3 has 15 amino acids. Germline trimming cut 0 bases from V and 6 bases from J; bases unmatched to any gene: 4. Germline loops: CDR1 DFQATT, CDR2 SNEGSKA (reference sequence). The CDR3 DNA follows: TGCAGTGCTAGAGATTATGGGACAGGGGATGAAAAACTGTTTTTT. Amino acids: CSARDYGTGDEKLFF.

This clonotype was seen more than once but under ten times. V is TRBV25-1 and J is TRBJ1-2; D unresolved. CDR1 and CDR2 from the germline V gene are MGHDK and SYGVNS. The CDR3 is 15 amino acids. V was cut by 6 bases and J by 4 bases, with 18 bases left in between. The CDR3 DNA sequence: TGTGCCAGCAGCGCGTCCAGGCCCCGGCTCTATGGCTACACCTTC. Its protein is CASSASRPRLYGYTF.

This clonotype appeared a few times. The CDR3 protein is CASSFGDLNKYEQYF. The CDR3 bases are TGTGCCAGCAGCTTTGGGGACCTGAATAAGTACGAGCAGTACTTC. The chain employs TRBV7-9 and TRBJ2-7; either TRBD1 or TRBD2 may supply D (5 bases each). The CDR3 length is 15 residues. The V gene lost 3 bases and the J gene lost 4 bases, with 16 bases spanning the gap. Looked up from germline, CDR1 is SEHNR and CDR2 is FQNEAQ (reference sequence). Full variable domain (missing parts from reference TRBV7-9 and TRBJ2-7): DTGVSQNPRHKITKRGQNVTFRCDPISEHNRLYWYRQTLGQGPEFLTYFQNEAQLEKSRLLSDRFSAERPKGSFSTLEIQRTEQGDSAMYLCASSFGDLNKYEQYFGPGTRLTVT.

On this clonotype: Just one base apart from a much larger clone, this may be a read error. This rearrangement joins TRBV28 to TRBJ2-7, with TRBD1 matching over 8 bases. Trimming removed 6 bases from V and 2 bases from J; junction bases left unmatched: 6. Germline-derived CDR1 and CDR2 are MDHEN and SYDVKM. The CDR3 contains 14 residues. The chain's CDR3 is CASRTGAETYEQYF. CDR3 nucleotides: TGTGCCAGCAGGACAGGGGCCGAAACCTACGAGCAGTACTTC.

The chain combines TRBV6-2 or TRBV6-3 with TRBJ2-7; 7 bases agree with TRBD1. Trimming took 2 bases from V and 5 from J; bases not matched to a gene: 3. The CDR3 extends over 13 amino acids. Germline CDR1 is MNHEY and CDR2 is SVGEGT. CDR3 in amino acids: CASSYRGLNEQYF. Here the CDR3 DNA reads TGTGCCAGCAGTTACAGGGGGCTTAACGAGCAGTACTTC.

This clonotype was detected a few times. The V call is TRBV7-2, the J call TRBJ2-2; 10 nucleotides align to TRBD2. The V gene end was trimmed by 6 bases and the J gene end by 5 bases; junction bases not matched to a gene: 9. Germline lookup yields CDR1 SGHTA and CDR2 FQGNSA. The CDR3 covers 16 residues. The CDR3: CASSPRLAGSTGELFF. The CDR3 bases are TGTGCCAGCAGTCCACGACTAGCGGGTTCTACCGGGGAGCTGTTTTTT.

This clonotype was observed at least ten times. V gene TRBV28 combines with J gene TRBJ2-7; TRBD1 might be the D (6 bases). V shed 1 base and J shed 1 base, with 11 bases lying between them. The length of the CDR3 is 15 residues. CDR1 is MDHEN and CDR2 is SYDVKM in the germline V gene. CDR3 loop: CASSLYPDRSYEQYF. CDR3 DNA sequence: TGTGCCAGCAGTTTATACCCCGACAGGTCCTACGAGCAGTACTTC.

This clonotype was counted many times. This rearrangement joins TRBV6-1 to TRBJ1-2, with D possibly matching TRBD1 (6 bases). Germline CDR1 MNHNS, CDR2 SASEGT. V was pared by 7 bases and J by 1 base, with 16 bases between. This CDR3 has 15 residues. The CDR3 spells CASTRTGIFNYGYTF. DNA of the CDR3: TGTGCCAGCACCCGTACAGGGATTTTTAACTATGGCTACACCTTC.